This T cell receptor (beta chain) was recorded in a study of shared clonotypes between healthy human individuals. Terminally differentiated effector memory CD45RA+ cells were excluded by CCR7 positive selection of CD45RO-negative cells. Germline V gene data show CDR1 as SGHDT and CDR2 as YYEEEE. Trimming took 3 bases from V and 8 from J, leaving 9 bases between them. The CDR3 consists of 12 residues. This clone was counted a single time. What it recognizes is unknown. Sequencing used immunoSEQ multiplex PCR; TCRdb keeps in-frame clones, though not all of them. The sample holds some 1,900,000 clones; just under 95% are singletons and the top ten take 1.2%. The study's findings and limits: Relative to memory subsets, naive subsets generally showed larger estimated richness.

The sample taken for sequencing was naive CD8+ T cells sorted from blood. The chain is built from TRBV5-6 and TRBJ2-1; D is possibly TRBD2 (6 bases). This clonotype was obtained from a man aged 18 to 30 in good health. The CDR3 nucleotides read TGTGCCAGCAGCTGGGGGGTCGATGAGCAGTTCTTC. Its translation: CASSWGVDEQFF. The entire variable domain, with the rest obtained from reference TRBV5-6 and TRBJ2-1, is as follows: DAGVTQSPTHLIKTRGQQVTLRCSPKSGHDTVSWYQQALGQGPQFIFQYYEEEERQRGNFPDRFSGHQFPNYSSELNVNALLLGDSALYLCASSWGVDEQFFGPGTRLTVL.